These T cell receptor beta chains were read from a single sample in a study of Ad26.COV2.S vaccination and SARS-CoV-2 variants. Clones were sequenced by immunoSEQ multiplex PCR, and TCRdb holds only the in-frame ones, with some missing. The table shows 380,000 or so clones, with about four fifths occurring only once. The source was peripheral blood, collected in a trial of Ad26.COV2.S vaccine versus placebo. These receptor sequences come from a person between 18 and 60 years old who received the Ad26.COV2.S COVID-19 vaccine or a placebo. Both conserved end residues are part of each CDR3. The D gene is left open where the match is weak. Where a row states a size, it is once, few, many or the class of an expanded clone; other rows omit it.

-	TRBJ2-7	TRBV11-2	-	TGTGCCAGCAGCAGGTTGGTCGAGCAGTACTTC	CASSRLVEQYF
many	TRBJ1-1	TRBV3-1/TRBV3-2	TRBD1	TGTGCCACACGGACAGGGTCGGGGATGGCTTTCTTT	CATRTGSGMAFF
-	TRBJ1-2	TRBV29-1	-	TGCAGCGTTGAAACAGGGATCTATGGCTACACCTTC	CSVETGIYGYTF
-	TRBJ2-7	TRBV5-1	TRBD1	TGCGCCAGCAGCTTAAGGGGGCTCGAGCAGTACTTC	CASSLRGLEQYF
medium-sized	TRBJ2-3	TRBV6-5	TRBD2	TGTGCCAGCAGTCCAACCCACGGGGGGTCAGATACGCAGTATTTT	CASSPTHGGSDTQYF
-	TRBJ2-1	TRBV5-1	TRBD2	TGCGCCAGCAGCTGGCAGGGCGGGAGGGCTAACAATGAGCAGTTCTTC	CASSWQGGRANNEQFF
-	TRBJ1-1	TRBV27	-	TGTGCCAGCAGTTTATCCGGGGGGGGCACTGAAGCTTTCTTT	CASSLSGGGTEAFF
-	TRBJ2-7	TRBV7-9	-	TGTGCCAGCAGCTTAGCGCCTGGCTACGAGCAGTACTTC	CASSLAPGYEQYF
-	TRBJ1-2	TRBV5-6	-	TGTGCCAGCAGCTTGCACGTCCGGCCTGGCTACACCTTC	CASSLHVRPGYTF
-	TRBJ1-5	TRBV27	-	TGTGCCAGCAGTTTATCGAGTCCAGAGAATCAGCCCCAGCATTTT	CASSLSSPENQPQHF
-	TRBJ2-4	TRBV30	-	TGTGCCTGGAGTGCTCCACGATTAGCCAAAAACATTCAGTACTTC	CAWSAPRLAKNIQYF
-	TRBJ2-7	TRBV7-9	-	TGTGCCTTCGAGAGTGGGCCCTATTACGAGCAGTACTTC	CAFESGPYYEQYF
few	TRBJ1-2	TRBV11-2	-	TGTGCCAGCAGGCCGTCAGGGCGGGGTCGAGGCTACACCTTC	CASRPSGRGRGYTF
few	TRBJ1-6	TRBV4-2	TRBD1	TGTGCCAGCAGCCAAGGGACCGGGACAGGGGTTTTAAATTCACCCCTCCACTTT	CASSQGTGTGVLNSPLHF
-	TRBJ2-3	TRBV29-1	-	TGCAGCATGTGGAGGAACACAGATACGCAGTATTTT	CSMWRNTDTQYF
-	TRBJ1-1	TRBV11-2	-	TGTGCCAGCAGCTCCTACGGGACGGCCTCTGAAGCTTTCTTT	CASSSYGTASEAFF
-	TRBJ1-1	TRBV6-5	-	TGTGCCAGCCTACTACAGCCTATCGACACTGAAGCTTTCTTT	CASLLQPIDTEAFF
-	TRBJ1-2	TRBV10-2	-	TGCGCCAGCAGTCGGGGCCAGGGAGGGTTGATGGGCTACACCTTC	CASSRGQGGLMGYTF
once	TRBJ2-3	TRBV5-4	TRBD2	TGTGCCAGCAGCTCCGGACTAGCGGAGTCCACAGATACGCAGTATTTT	CASSSGLAESTDTQYF
-	TRBJ2-1	TRBV6-5	TRBD2	TGTGCCAGCAGTTTTCGGGGGGGACCCGAGGAAAGTGAGCAGTTCTTC	CASSFRGGPEESEQFF
-	TRBJ2-7	TRBV5-4	TRBD2	TGTGCCAGCAGCACATGGACTAGCGCCTACGAGCAGTACTTC	CASSTWTSAYEQYF
-	TRBJ2-1	TRBV7-2	-	TGTGCCAGCAGCTTGGGACTTTACAATGAGCAGTTCTTC	CASSLGLYNEQFF
-	TRBJ2-5	TRBV5-1	-	TGCGCCAGCAGCTATCGGGTGGAAGAGACCCAGTACTTC	CASSYRVEETQYF
few	TRBJ2-2	TRBV18	-	TGTGCCAGCTCACCACTCGGGGAGCTGTTTTTT	CASSPLGELFF